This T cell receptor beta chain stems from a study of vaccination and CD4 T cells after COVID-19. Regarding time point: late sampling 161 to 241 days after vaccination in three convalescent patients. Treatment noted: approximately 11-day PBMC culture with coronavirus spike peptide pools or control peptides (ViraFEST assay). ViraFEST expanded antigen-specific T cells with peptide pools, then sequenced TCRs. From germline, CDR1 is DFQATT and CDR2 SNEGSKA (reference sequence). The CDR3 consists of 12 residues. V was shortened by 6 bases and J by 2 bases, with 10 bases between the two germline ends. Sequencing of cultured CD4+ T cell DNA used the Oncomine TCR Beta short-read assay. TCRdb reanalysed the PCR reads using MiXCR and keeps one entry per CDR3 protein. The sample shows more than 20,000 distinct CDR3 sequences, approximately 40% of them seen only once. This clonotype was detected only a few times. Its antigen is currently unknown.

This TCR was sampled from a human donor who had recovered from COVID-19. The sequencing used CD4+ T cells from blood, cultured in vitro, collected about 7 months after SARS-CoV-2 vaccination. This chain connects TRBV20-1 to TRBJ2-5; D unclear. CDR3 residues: CSAIPTQETQYF. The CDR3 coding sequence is TGCAGTGCCATCCCGACGCAAGAGACCCAGTACTTC.